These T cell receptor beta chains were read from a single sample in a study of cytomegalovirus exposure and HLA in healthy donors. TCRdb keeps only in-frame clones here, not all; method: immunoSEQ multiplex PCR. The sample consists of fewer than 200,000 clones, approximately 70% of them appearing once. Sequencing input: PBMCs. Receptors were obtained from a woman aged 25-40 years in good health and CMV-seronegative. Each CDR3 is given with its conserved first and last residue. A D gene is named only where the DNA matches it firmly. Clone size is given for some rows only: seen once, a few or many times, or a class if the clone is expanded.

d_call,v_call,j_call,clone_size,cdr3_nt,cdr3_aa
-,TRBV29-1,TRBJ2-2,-,TGCAGCGTTGAGACTCCGAACACCGGGGAGCTGTTTTTT,CSVETPNTGELFF
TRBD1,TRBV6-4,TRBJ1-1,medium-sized,TGTGCCAGCAGCCGGGACAGTACCACTGAAGCTTTCTTT,CASSRDSTTEAFF
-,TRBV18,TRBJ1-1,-,TGTGCCAGCTCAGCTCTGGGTACGTTCGGGACTGAAGCTTTCTTT,CASSALGTFGTEAFF
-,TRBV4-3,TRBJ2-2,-,TGCGCCAGCAGCCAAGACGTGGGGAGGATGAACACCGGGGAGCTGTTTTTT,CASSQDVGRMNTGELFF
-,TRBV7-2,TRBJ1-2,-,TGTGCCAGCAGCCGGACAGAACAATATGGCTACACCTTC,CASSRTEQYGYTF
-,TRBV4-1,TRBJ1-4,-,TGCGCCAGCAGACGGGTGCTCAATGAAAAACTGTTTTTT,CASRRVLNEKLFF
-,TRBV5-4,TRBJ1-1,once,TGTGCCAGCAGCTCCCGGGACTCAAAAGGGGCTTTCTTT,CASSSRDSKGAFF
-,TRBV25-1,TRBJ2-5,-,TGTGCCAGCAGTGGATACTTGGAGCCTCGGACCCAGTACTTC,CASSGYLEPRTQYF
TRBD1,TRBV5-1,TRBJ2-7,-,TGCGCCAGCAGCTTGGAGGGGACAGGGGGCTACGAGCAGTACTTC,CASSLEGTGGYEQYF
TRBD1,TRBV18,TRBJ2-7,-,TGTGCCAGCTCACCAGGGACAGGGAAACTCTACGAGCAGTACTTC,CASSPGTGKLYEQYF
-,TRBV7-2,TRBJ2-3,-,TGTGCCAGCGGACAAGGGGGGACAGCACCAGATACGCAGTATTTT,CASGQGGTAPDTQYF
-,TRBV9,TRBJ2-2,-,TGTGCCAGCAGCGCACCGGGACTGATGAACACCGGGGAGCTGTTTTTT,CASSAPGLMNTGELFF
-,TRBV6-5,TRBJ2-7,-,TGTGCCAGCAGATCACCCTACAGGGACGAGCAGTACTTC,CASRSPYRDEQYF
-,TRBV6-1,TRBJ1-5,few,TGTGCCAGCAGTGAAGGGGCCTATAGCAATCAGCCCCAGCATTTT,CASSEGAYSNQPQHF
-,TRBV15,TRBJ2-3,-,TGTGCCACCAAACCGGAGTTCACAGATACGCAGTATTTT,CATKPEFTDTQYF
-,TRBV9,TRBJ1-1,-,TGTGCCAGCAGCGAGGGGCTAGGGGAAGCTTTCTTT,CASSEGLGEAFF
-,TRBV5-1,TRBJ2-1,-,TGCGCCAGCAGCCATCCGGAAGGGACTCCTAACAATGAGCAGTTCTTC,CASSHPEGTPNNEQFF
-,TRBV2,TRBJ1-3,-,TGTGCCAGCATCCAGGGGCGCTCTGGAAACACCATATATTTT,CASIQGRSGNTIYF
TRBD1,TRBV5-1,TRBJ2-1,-,TGCGCCAGCAGCCCGGGGACAGTGAGAATCAATGAGCAGTTCTTC,CASSPGTVRINEQFF
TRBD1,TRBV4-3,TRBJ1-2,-,TGCGCCAGCAGCCAAGGGTCGGGACAGGGGAGCGGCTACACCTTC,CASSQGSGQGSGYTF
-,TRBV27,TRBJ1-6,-,TGTGCCAGCAATTCCAGGGGAAACAATTCACCCCTCCACTTT,CASNSRGNNSPLHF
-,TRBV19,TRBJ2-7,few,TGTGCCAGTAGTATAGGGGGCAACTACGAGCAGTACTTC,CASSIGGNYEQYF
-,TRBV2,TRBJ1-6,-,TGTGCCAGCAGGAGACCCCCGGGGGATTCACCCCTCCACTTT,CASRRPPGDSPLHF
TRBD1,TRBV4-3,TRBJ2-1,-,TGCGCCAGCAGCCAAGATTCAGGGGGAGTGGTCTACAATGAGCAGTTCTTC,CASSQDSGGVVYNEQFF
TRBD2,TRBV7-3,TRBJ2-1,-,TGTGCCAGCAGCTTGATAGCGGGAGAGGGTGAGCAGTTCTTC,CASSLIAGEGEQFF
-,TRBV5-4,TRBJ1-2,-,TGTGCCAGCAGCTCGGACATAACAGACTATGGCTACACCTTC,CASSSDITDYGYTF
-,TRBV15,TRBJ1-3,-,TGTGCCACCAGCAGTAGGAGGGGGGGAGCGTCTGGAAACACCATATATTTT,CATSSRRGGASGNTIYF
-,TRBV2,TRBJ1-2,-,TGTGCCAGCAGCTCGTGGCTGTATGGCTACACCTTC,CASSSWLYGYTF
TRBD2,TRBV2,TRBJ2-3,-,TGTGCCAGCAGTCCACTTAGCGGGAGCACAGATACGCAGTATTTT,CASSPLSGSTDTQYF
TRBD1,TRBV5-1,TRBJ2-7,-,TGCGCCAGCAGCCGCAGGGACAGGGGAGACGGGCAGTACTTC,CASSRRDRGDGQYF
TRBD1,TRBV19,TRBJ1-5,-,TGTGCCAGTAGTATAGGGGGGACAGGGGGCGAGCCCCAGCATTTT,CASSIGGTGGEPQHF
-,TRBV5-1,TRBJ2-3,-,TGCGCCAGCAGCCCCAGAGGAGAAGGAGTACTTGGCGCCGACGGAGTTGCGCAGTATTTT,CASSPRGEGVLGADGVAQYF
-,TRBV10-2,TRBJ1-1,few,TGCGCCAGCAGTGACTGGACAGATATTGAAGCTTTCTTT,CASSDWTDIEAFF
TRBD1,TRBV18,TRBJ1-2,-,TGTGCCAGCTCACCCGTCTCGGACAGGGGCGGCTACACCTTC,CASSPVSDRGGYTF
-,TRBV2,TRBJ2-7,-,TGTGCCAGCGAGTACAAGGCGCGGATGTACTTC,CASEYKARMYF
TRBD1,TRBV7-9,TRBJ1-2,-,TGTGCCAGCAGCCCGGGACAGGGTCGACGAGCGAGCGGCTACACCTTC,CASSPGQGRRASGYTF
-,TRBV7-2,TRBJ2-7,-,TGTGCCAGCAGCCAGGCAGGGTTGTCATCCTACGAGCAGTACTTC,CASSQAGLSSYEQYF
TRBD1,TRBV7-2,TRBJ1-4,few,TGTGCCAGCAGCTTGGCCCGGGACAGGAGGGCTTCTGATGAAAAACTGTTTTTT,CASSLARDRRASDEKLFF
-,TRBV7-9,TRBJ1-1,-,TGTGCCAGCAGCTTATTTGAGAGTGAAGCTTTCTTT,CASSLFESEAFF
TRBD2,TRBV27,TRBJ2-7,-,TGTGCCAGCAGTTTACTCCCCGGGGGGGACGAGCAGTACTTC,CASSLLPGGDEQYF
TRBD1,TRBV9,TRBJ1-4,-,TGTGCCAGCAGCGTAGGACAGGGACATGAAAAACTGTTTTTT,CASSVGQGHEKLFF
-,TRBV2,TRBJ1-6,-,TGTGCCAGCAGTGTACAAGGGAGGTCACCCCTCCACTTT,CASSVQGRSPLHF
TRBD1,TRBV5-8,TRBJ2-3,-,TGTGCCAGCAGCAGATTCCAGGGGGCGATTAACACAGATACGCAGTATTTT,CASSRFQGAINTDTQYF
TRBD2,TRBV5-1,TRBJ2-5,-,TGCGCCAGCAGCTTAGACGGGGGGTTGGAAGAGACCCAGTACTTC,CASSLDGGLEETQYF
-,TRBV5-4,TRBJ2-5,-,TGTGCCAGCAGCTTGGGACTCCTCCAAGAGACCCAGTACTTC,CASSLGLLQETQYF
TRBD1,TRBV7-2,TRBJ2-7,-,TGTGCCAGCAGCGTTACAGGGGGTGAGGGCTACGAGCAGTACTTC,CASSVTGGEGYEQYF
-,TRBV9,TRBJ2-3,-,TGTGCCAGCAGCGTAGGTGGTAGCTCAGATACGCAGTATTTT,CASSVGGSSDTQYF
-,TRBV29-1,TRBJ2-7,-,TGCAGCGTTGAAGGAAGGGGTCCCTACGAGCAGTACTTC,CSVEGRGPYEQYF
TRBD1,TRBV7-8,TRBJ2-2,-,TGTGCCAGCAGCTTAAGGGACAGCAACACCGGGGAGCTGTTTTTT,CASSLRDSNTGELFF
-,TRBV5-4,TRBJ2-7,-,TGTGCCAGCAGCCTGGGGGCGGGGACCAGCTCCTACGAGCAGTACTTC,CASSLGAGTSSYEQYF
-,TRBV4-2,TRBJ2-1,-,TGTGCCAGCAGCCAAGGTCTGGACTACGAGCAGTTCTTC,CASSQGLDYEQFF
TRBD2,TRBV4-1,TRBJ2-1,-,TGCGCCAGCAGCCAACCAGGGACTAGCGGGCACAATGAGCAGTTCTTC,CASSQPGTSGHNEQFF
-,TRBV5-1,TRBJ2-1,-,TGCGCCAGCAGCCAGTTCTCGCGGGGCAATGAGCAGTTCTTC,CASSQFSRGNEQFF
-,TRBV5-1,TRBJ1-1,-,TGCGCCAGCAGCTTGACGACTGTGAACACTGAAGCTTTCTTT,CASSLTTVNTEAFF
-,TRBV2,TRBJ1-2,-,TGTGCCAGCATCTCTGGTCAGGGTGTCTATGGCTACACCTTC,CASISGQGVYGYTF
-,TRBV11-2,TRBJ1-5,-,TGTGCCAGCAGCTCAATGGGGGGTGGTAGCAATCAGCCCCAGCATTTT,CASSSMGGGSNQPQHF
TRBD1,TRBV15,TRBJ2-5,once,TGTGCCACCAGCAGCTACAGGGGGCTGGGTGAGACCCAGTACTTC,CATSSYRGLGETQYF
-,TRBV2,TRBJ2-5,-,TGTGCCAGCAACCATCCTCTGACAGCCCAACAACAAGAGACCCAGTACTTC,CASNHPLTAQQQETQYF
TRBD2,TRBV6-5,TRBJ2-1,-,TGTGCCAGCAGTTCCCGACTAGCGGGAGCCTACAATGAGCAGTTCTTC,CASSSRLAGAYNEQFF
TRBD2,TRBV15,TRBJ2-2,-,TGTGCCACCAGCGTCCGGGGGGGAGTGACAAACACCGGGGAGCTGTTTTTT,CATSVRGGVTNTGELFF